This T cell receptor (beta chain) was found in a study of T cell responses to AZD1222 COVID-19 vaccine. Unmatched junction bases numbered 8, after V lost 5 bases and J lost 6 bases. The CDR3 loop spans 14 amino acids. Germline V gene lookup returns CDR1 SGHAT and CDR2 FQNNGV. Here immunoSEQ multiplex PCR was the method, and the copy in TCRdb shows in-frame clones only, minus some. This sample has tens of thousands of clones, with 92% found just once. The starting material was peripheral blood, obtained 28 days after the second AZD1222 dose. The sequence was collected from an adult who received the AZD1222 COVID-19 vaccine. The chain combines TRBV11-2 with TRBJ1-1, with TRBD1 matching over 8 bases. In DNA, the CDR3 is TGTGCCAGCAGCGGCCCCGGACAGGGACCTGAAGCTTTCTTT. It specifies CASSGPGQGPEAFF.